Listed below are T cell receptor beta chains from one sample, sequenced in a study of T cell responses to AZD1222 COVID-19 vaccine. Generated by immunoSEQ multiplex PCR, the TCRdb table keeps only in-frame clones and is missing some. The sample has approximately 130,000 clones, about 90% seen once. The material sequenced was peripheral blood, taken on day 0 of AZD1222 vaccination. Receptors originate from an adult in good health. CDR3s include the opening cysteine and the closing phenylalanine or tryptophan. The D gene is left open where the match is weak. A row's size may be missing; if present it is once, few, many or a size class.

.,TRBD1,TRBJ1-1,TRBV6-1,TGTGCCAGCAGTGAGTCCGCAGGGGGTTTCACTGAAGCTTTCTTT,CASSESAGGFTEAFF
.,TRBD2,TRBJ2-1,TRBV6-5,TGTGCCAGCAGCCTGGGACTAGGGGAGGTAAATGAGCAGTTCTTC,CASSLGLGEVNEQFF
.,.,TRBJ2-1,TRBV24-1,TGTGCCACCAGTGGGGCGGGGTATGAGCAGTTCTTC,CATSGAGYEQFF
.,TRBD1,TRBJ1-6,TRBV3-1/TRBV3-2,TGTGCCAGCAGCCCACAGGGGAATTCACCCCTCCACTTT,CASSPQGNSPLHF
.,TRBD1,TRBJ1-5,TRBV19,TGTGCCAGTAGGACACAGGGGTATCAGCCCCAGCATTTT,CASRTQGYQPQHF
.,.,TRBJ1-1,TRBV3-1/TRBV3-2,TGTGCCAGCAGCCAAGACGGCCAGGAAGCTTTCTTT,CASSQDGQEAFF
.,.,TRBJ1-1,TRBV5-1,TGCGCCAGCAGCTTGGGGGCGGCTAACACTGAAGCTTTCTTT,CASSLGAANTEAFF
few,TRBD2,TRBJ2-3,TRBV6-5,TGTGCCAGCAGCCTACTAGCGGGACATGGAGATACGCAGTATTTT,CASSLLAGHGDTQYF
.,.,TRBJ1-4,TRBV25-1,TGTGCCAGCAGTGATTTGGCGGGCAATGAAAAACTGTTTTTT,CASSDLAGNEKLFF
.,.,TRBJ1-4,TRBV30,TGTGCCTGGAGGGGACTAAATGAAAAACTGTTTTTT,CAWRGLNEKLFF
.,.,TRBJ2-1,TRBV30,TGTGCCTGGCACAGGGACTGGACGCAGAATGAGCAGTTCTTC,CAWHRDWTQNEQFF
.,TRBD2,TRBJ2-7,TRBV29-1,TGCAGCGTTGGGACTAGCGCCTACGAGCAGTACTTC,CSVGTSAYEQYF
.,.,TRBJ1-1,TRBV6-2/TRBV6-3,TGTGCCAGCAGCCATATGAACACTGAAGCTTTCTTT,CASSHMNTEAFF
.,.,TRBJ2-1,TRBV12-3/TRBV12-4,TGTGCCAGCAGTTTTGTCAATGAGCAGTTCTTC,CASSFVNEQFF
.,.,TRBJ2-2,TRBV30,TGTGCCTCTGCCAGGGGGGCGAGGGGCGCAGCCGGGGAGCTGTTTTTT,CASARGARGAAGELFF
.,TRBD1,TRBJ2-5,TRBV7-9,TGTGCCAGCAGCCCGATACAGGGGCAAACAGAGACCCAGTACTTC,CASSPIQGQTETQYF
once,.,TRBJ1-5,TRBV6-5,TGTGCCACCAAAAGGGCCCTTAGCAATCAGCCCCAGCATTTT,CATKRALSNQPQHF
.,TRBD1,TRBJ1-6,TRBV10-1,TGCGCCAGCAGTGATGGGGACAGGGGTAACTCACCCCTCCACTTT,CASSDGDRGNSPLHF
.,.,TRBJ1-1,TRBV12-3/TRBV12-4,TGTGCCAGCAGTTTAGGGTTGAGCACTGAAGCTTTCTTT,CASSLGLSTEAFF
.,.,TRBJ2-1,TRBV6-5,TGTGCCAGCAGTTACTCTGCTGAGCAGTTCTTC,CASSYSAEQFF
once,.,TRBJ1-2,TRBV10-3,TGTGCCATCAGTTACACGGATCTACCTACTAACTATGGCTACACCTTC,CAISYTDLPTNYGYTF
.,.,TRBJ2-7,TRBV4-1,TGCGCCAGCAGCCAAGCCGCCCAGGGCAGCCTGTACGAGCAGTACTTC,CASSQAAQGSLYEQYF
.,.,TRBJ1-1,TRBV27,TGTTCCTCGATCCGGGGGACTGAAGCTTTCTTT,CSSIRGTEAFF
.,.,TRBJ1-2,TRBV3-1/TRBV3-2,TGTGCCAGCAGCCAGACGGGCTATGGCTACACCTTC,CASSQTGYGYTF
once,TRBD1,TRBJ2-7,TRBV10-2,TGCGCCAGCAGTCCCGGGACAGGGTTCTACGAGCAGTACTTC,CASSPGTGFYEQYF
.,.,TRBJ2-7,TRBV19,TGTGCCAGTTCAACCTTAGGCGTATACGAGCAGTACTTC,CASSTLGVYEQYF
.,.,TRBJ2-4,TRBV11-2,TGTGCCAGCAGCTCGACTACCTCGGGAAACATTCAGTACTTC,CASSSTTSGNIQYF
.,.,TRBJ1-2,TRBV7-8,TGTGCCAGCAGCAGACTGACGGCCACCTATGGCTACACCTTC,CASSRLTATYGYTF
.,.,TRBJ1-2,TRBV19,TGTGCCAGTTCCGACAGGTTTTCCTATGGCTACACCTTC,CASSDRFSYGYTF
.,.,TRBJ2-3,TRBV24-1,TGTGCCACCAGTGACCCCCAGGGGACGGATACGCAGTATTTT,CATSDPQGTDTQYF
.,.,TRBJ1-1,TRBV5-1,TGCGCCAGCAGCTTGGGAGAATTCTCGAACACTGAAGCTTTCTTT,CASSLGEFSNTEAFF
once,.,TRBJ1-6,TRBV2,TGTGCCAGCAGAAGGACGGGTGCGGTTTCACCCCTCCACTTT,CASRRTGAVSPLHF
.,.,TRBJ1-2,TRBV12-3/TRBV12-4,TGTGCCAGCAGTAAGGTGGTGGCCGATGGCTACACCTTC,CASSKVVADGYTF
once,.,TRBJ2-3,TRBV11-2,TGTGCCAGCAGCTTCCCCAGCGGACCCACAGATACGCAGTATTTT,CASSFPSGPTDTQYF
.,.,TRBJ1-1,TRBV19,TGTGCCAGTAGTATGGGGTTTGTATCTCCTGAAGCTTTCTTT,CASSMGFVSPEAFF
.,TRBD1,TRBJ2-4,TRBV2,TGTGCCAGCAGTGAACGGGACAGGGTTATTCAGTACTTC,CASSERDRVIQYF
.,.,TRBJ1-4,TRBV5-4,TGTGCCAGCAGCTTGGGGTCTAATGAAAAACTGTTTTTT,CASSLGSNEKLFF
.,TRBD1,TRBJ1-2,TRBV18,TGTGCCAGCTCACCTAACCGCCGGGACAGGGTTTCGGATGGCTACACCTTC,CASSPNRRDRVSDGYTF
.,.,TRBJ2-2,TRBV5-6,TGTGCCAGCAGCTTTGACAAATTGAACACCGGGGAGCTGTTTTTT,CASSFDKLNTGELFF
.,.,TRBJ1-3,TRBV27,TGTGCCAGCAGTCAGGGCCCCCCCTCTGGAAACACCATATATTTT,CASSQGPPSGNTIYF
.,.,TRBJ1-1,TRBV27,TGTGCCAGCAGTAGGGACACTGAAGCTTTCTTT,CASSRDTEAFF
.,.,TRBJ2-3,TRBV6-5,TGTGCCAGCAGTTACTCCCGGGACACCTACCCCCAGTATTTT,CASSYSRDTYPQYF
.,.,TRBJ1-6,TRBV7-3,TGTGCCAGCAGCTTAGACAGTCCAAATTCACCCCTCCACTTT,CASSLDSPNSPLHF
.,.,TRBJ1-4,TRBV21-1,TGTGCCAGCAGCAATAAGGTCCGGAGGACTAATGAAAAACTGTTTTTT,CASSNKVRRTNEKLFF
.,TRBD2,TRBJ2-7,TRBV5-1,TGCGCCAGCAGCCTCCATGGTGCGGGGGGCGAGCAGTACTTC,CASSLHGAGGEQYF
.,.,TRBJ1-1,TRBV5-1,TGCGCCAGCAGCAACGGGGACACTGAAGCTTTCTTT,CASSNGDTEAFF